This TCR beta chain was sequenced for a study of T cell responses to AZD1222 COVID-19 vaccine. The overall study: Pooling covered second doses at about 4 or about 12 weeks. Study-wide points: Vaccine-associated CD4 TCRs ranged over spike, dominating at 160-218 and 743-854. Just a handful of AZD1222 recipients tested seropositive at baseline. Elevations in Spike-specific TCR breadth and depth followed administration of two AZD1222 doses.

As regards this clone: Its matching antigen is unknown.

The protocol was immunoSEQ multiplex PCR, while the TCRdb copy is restricted to in-frame clones and leaves out a portion. The sample lists roughly 100,000 clones, roughly 90% occurring once. The sequencing used peripheral blood, collected on day 0 of AZD1222 vaccination. This TCR was recovered from an adult in good health.

The CDR3 DNA reads as TGTGCCAGCAGGAGACCGGGGACTAACTATGGCTACACCTTC. This translates into CASRRPGTNYGYTF. This chain uses TRBV6-5 with TRBJ1-2; D is unresolved. V shed 6 bases and J shed 0 bases, with 11 bases lying between them. Germline assignment: CDR1 MNHEY and CDR2 SVGAGI. The CDR3 has 14 amino acids.